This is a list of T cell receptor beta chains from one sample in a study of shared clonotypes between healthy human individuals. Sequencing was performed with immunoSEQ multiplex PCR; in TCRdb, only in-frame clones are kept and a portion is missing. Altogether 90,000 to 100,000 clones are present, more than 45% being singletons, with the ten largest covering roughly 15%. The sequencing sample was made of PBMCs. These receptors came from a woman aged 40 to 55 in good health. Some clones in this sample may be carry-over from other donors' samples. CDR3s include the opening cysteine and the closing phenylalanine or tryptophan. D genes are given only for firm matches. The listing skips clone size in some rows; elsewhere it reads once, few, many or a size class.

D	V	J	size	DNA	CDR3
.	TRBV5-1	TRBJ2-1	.	TGCGCCAGCAGCTTGATACCTACCAATGAGCAGTTCTTC	CASSLIPTNEQFF
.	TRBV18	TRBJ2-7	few	TGTGCCAGCTCACCAGGGGGGTCCGAGCAGTACTTC	CASSPGGSEQYF
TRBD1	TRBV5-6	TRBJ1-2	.	TGTGCCAGCAGGTACAAAACAGGGGTTTCCTATGGCTACACCTTC	CASRYKTGVSYGYTF
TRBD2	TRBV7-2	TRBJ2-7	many	TGTGCCAGCAGCTTAGCCGGGACTAGCGGGTACGAGCAGTACTTC	CASSLAGTSGYEQYF
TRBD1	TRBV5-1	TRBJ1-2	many	TGCGCCAGCAGCTTGTTGGGACCATGGGACAGGGTATCAGGCTACACCTTC	CASSLLGPWDRVSGYTF
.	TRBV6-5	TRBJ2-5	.	TGTGCCAGCAGCCCTCAGCCCCAGGAGACCCAGTACTTC	CASSPQPQETQYF
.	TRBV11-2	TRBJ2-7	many	TGTGCCAGCAGCTTAGATCCCCAGGTCTACGAGCAGTACTTC	CASSLDPQVYEQYF
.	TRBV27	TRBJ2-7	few	TGTGCCAGCAGTGTACGAAGCCAGGGTGGCGAGCAGTACTTC	CASSVRSQGGEQYF
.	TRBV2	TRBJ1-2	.	TGTGCCAGCAAAAATGGAGGATTGGGCTACACCTTC	CASKNGGLGYTF
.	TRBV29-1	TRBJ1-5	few	TGCAGCGTTGGATGGGGATCCAATCAGCCCCAGCATTTT	CSVGWGSNQPQHF
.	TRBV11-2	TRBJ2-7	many	TGTGCCAGCAGCTTAGATTGGAGTGCGACAGCCTACGAGCAGTACTTC	CASSLDWSATAYEQYF
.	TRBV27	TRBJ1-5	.	TGTGCCAGCAGTTTCCATAGTGCCAGCAATCAGCCCCAGCATTTT	CASSFHSASNQPQHF
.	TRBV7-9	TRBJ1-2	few	TGTGCCAGCAGCTTACACAGGGATCGCTATGGCTACACCTTC	CASSLHRDRYGYTF
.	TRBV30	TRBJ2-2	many	TGTGCCTGGAGTGTAGATAGTTGGCAATCGAACACCGGGGAGCTGTTTTTT	CAWSVDSWQSNTGELFF
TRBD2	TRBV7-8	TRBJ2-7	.	TGTGCCAGCAGCTCACTAGCGGGAGGGCCGGGGCAGTACTTC	CASSSLAGGPGQYF
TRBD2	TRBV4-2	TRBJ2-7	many	TGTGCCAGCAGCCAATCGGTATCGCGGGAGATTCTCTACGAGCAGTACTTC	CASSQSVSREILYEQYF
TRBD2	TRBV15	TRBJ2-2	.	TGTGCCACCAGCAGAGATCGCGCTAGCGGTAAGACTCCGAACACCGGGGAGCTGTTTTTT	CATSRDRASGKTPNTGELFF
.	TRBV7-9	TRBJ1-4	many	TGTGCCAGCAGCTTAGCGGGGGTTGAAAAACTGTTTTTT	CASSLAGVEKLFF
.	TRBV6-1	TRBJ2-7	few	TGTGCCAGCATCTCAGGGACTGGATTCTACGAGCAGTACTTC	CASISGTGFYEQYF
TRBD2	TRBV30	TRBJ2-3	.	TGTGCCTGGAGTGTTGGACTAGCGGGAGGAGCAGATACGCAGTATTTT	CAWSVGLAGGADTQYF
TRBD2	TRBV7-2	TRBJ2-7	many	TGTGCCAGCAGCTTAAATGGCGGGAGGGGGTACGAGCAGTACTTC	CASSLNGGRGYEQYF
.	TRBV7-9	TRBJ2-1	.	TGTGCCAGCAGAGATCAGCGGCAAGGCTCCTACAATGAGCAGTTCTTC	CASRDQRQGSYNEQFF
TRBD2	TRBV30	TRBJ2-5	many	TGTGCCTGGAGTGTAACTAGCGGGAGGTTGGGAGAGACCCAGTACTTC	CAWSVTSGRLGETQYF
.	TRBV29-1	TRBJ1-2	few	TGCAGCGTCGGACACCCAGGAGCCAACTATGGCTACACCTTC	CSVGHPGANYGYTF
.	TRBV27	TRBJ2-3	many	TGTGCCAGCAGTCTTAGCGGTCGCACAGATACGCAGTATTTT	CASSLSGRTDTQYF
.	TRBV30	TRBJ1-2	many	TGTGCCGGAAGACTTTCTGGCTACACCTTC	CAGRLSGYTF
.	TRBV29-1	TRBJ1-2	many	TGCAGCGCTGTTGTCTTCGTCCGGGAGGCTGGCTATGGCTACACCTTC	CSAVVFVREAGYGYTF
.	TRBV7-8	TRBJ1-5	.	TGTGCCAGCAGCTTAGTTGAACGACAGCTCAATCAGCCCCAGCATTTT	CASSLVERQLNQPQHF
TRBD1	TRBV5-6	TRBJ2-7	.	TGTGCCAGCAGCTTAGCGGTGAGAACAGGGGGACTGGGGTCCTACGAGCAGTACTTC	CASSLAVRTGGLGSYEQYF
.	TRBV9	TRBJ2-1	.	TGTGCCAGCAGTTACCCTCACGGAGGTTCCTACAATGAGCAGTTCTTC	CASSYPHGGSYNEQFF
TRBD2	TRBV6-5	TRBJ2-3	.	TGTGCCAGCAGAGACGCTAGCGGGAGTCCAGATACGCAGTATTTT	CASRDASGSPDTQYF
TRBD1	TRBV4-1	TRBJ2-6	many	TGCGCCAGCAGCCAAGATGACAGGGGTGCCTCTGGGGCCAACGTCCTGACTTTC	CASSQDDRGASGANVLTF
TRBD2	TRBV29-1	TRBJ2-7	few	TGCAGCGTTGTGGGACTAGCGGGAGACGAGCAGTACTTC	CSVVGLAGDEQYF
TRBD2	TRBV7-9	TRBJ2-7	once	TGTGCCAGCACTACGATGGGAGGGCCCACCTACGAGCAGTACTTC	CASTTMGGPTYEQYF
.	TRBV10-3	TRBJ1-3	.	TGTGCCATCAGTTCGACAGGTATCCCCAGATCCTCTGGAAACACCATATATTTT	CAISSTGIPRSSGNTIYF
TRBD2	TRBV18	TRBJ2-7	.	TGTGCCAGCTCACCACGGGCTAGCGGGAGGGGCTACGAGCAGTACTTC	CASSPRASGRGYEQYF
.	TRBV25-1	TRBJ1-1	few	TGTGCCAGCAGCATAGGGTTTGGCACTGAAGCTTTCTTT	CASSIGFGTEAFF
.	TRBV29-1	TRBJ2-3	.	TGCAGCGTTGAAGATCGCAGGGTACACACAGATACGCAGTATTTT	CSVEDRRVHTDTQYF
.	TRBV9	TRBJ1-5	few	TGTGCCAGCAGCGCGGGCCCAATCAATCAGCCCCAGCATTTT	CASSAGPINQPQHF
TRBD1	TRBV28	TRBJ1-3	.	TGTGCCAGCGTGGACAGGTCGAGCTCTGGAAACACCATATATTTT	CASVDRSSSGNTIYF
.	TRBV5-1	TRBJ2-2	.	TGCGCCAGCAGCCCGCTCCCGGGGACCGGGGAGCTGTTTTTT	CASSPLPGTGELFF
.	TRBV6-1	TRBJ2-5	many	TGTGCCAGCAGTGAATTGGGTGGGAGACAAGAGACCCAGTACTTC	CASSELGGRQETQYF
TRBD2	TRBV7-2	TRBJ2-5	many	TGTGCCAGCAGCCCGGGACTACCTAAAGAGACCCAGTACTTC	CASSPGLPKETQYF
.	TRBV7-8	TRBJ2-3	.	TGTGCCAGCAGCTTGACTTCGGGTAGCACAGATACGCAGTATTTT	CASSLTSGSTDTQYF
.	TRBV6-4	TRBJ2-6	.	TGTGCCAGCAGTGACGTGGGGGCCTCTGGGGCCAACGTCCTGACTTTC	CASSDVGASGANVLTF
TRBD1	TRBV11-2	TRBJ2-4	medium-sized	TGTGCCAGCAGCTTACCCTGGGACAGGGGACCCATTCAGTACTTC	CASSLPWDRGPIQYF
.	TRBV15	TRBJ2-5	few	TGTGCCACCAGCAGAGATCCGGGCTCGGAGACCCAGTACTTC	CATSRDPGSETQYF
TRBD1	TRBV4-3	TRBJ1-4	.	TGCGCCAGCAGCCAAGATCCCGGACAGGGGGATGAAAAACTGTTTTTT	CASSQDPGQGDEKLFF